This T cell receptor beta chain was sequenced during a study of quantifying T cell responses using KT2 cells. Whole-study context: cDNA was made from DNase-treated RNA using alpha and beta constant primers.

A few counts support this clonotype. The cDNA 3' end received a ligated oligonucleotide with a UMI. An equimolar mix of RC1.1 and RC1.2 primed the beta chain across TRBC1 and TRBC2. TCRdb re-derived calls from the UMI-ligation and nested PCR reads in MiXCR, one entry per CDR3 protein. The sample carries about 50,000 distinct CDR3 sequences, around 10% recorded once. The CDR3 is made up of 15 amino acids. The germline V and J ends were trimmed by 4 bases and 2 bases, with 13 bases remaining between them. Germline-derived CDR1 and CDR2 are MNHNY and SVGAGI (reference sequence). The rearrangement joins TRBV6-6 to TRBJ2-3; the D gene is possibly TRBD2 (5 bases). The receptor was isolated from a human donor. Sequenced input: PBMCs spiked with cells of the T cell clone KT2. For the CDR3, the DNA is TGTGCCAGCAGTTTAGGAGACTACTCCACAGATACGCAGTATTTT. Translated, it gives CASSLGDYSTDTQYF.